Listed below are T cell receptor beta chains from one sample, sequenced in a study of blood T cell repertoires in COVID-19. Clones were read by immunoSEQ multiplex PCR, and TCRdb kept only the in-frame ones, dropping some. The table lists approximately 110,000 clones, about 74% of them singletons, with 6% in the top ten. The sample was peripheral blood. These receptors were obtained from a man of 80 years or more with COVID-19, enrolled during active disease. Each CDR3 is given with its conserved first and last residue. Each record gives: D gene, J gene, V gene, CDR3 protein. A D gene is named only where the DNA matches it firmly.

D gene: TRBD2
J gene: TRBJ2-1
V gene: TRBV10-1
CDR3 protein: CASPWREGAEQFF

D gene: TRBD1
J gene: TRBJ1-3
V gene: TRBV18
CDR3 protein: CASSPMTGGSSGNTIYF

D gene: TRBD2
J gene: TRBJ2-2
V gene: TRBV10-1
CDR3 protein: CASSESRLAGVDTGELFF

D gene: TRBD2
J gene: TRBJ2-3
V gene: TRBV9
CDR3 protein: CASSVGGRQATDTQYF

D gene: TRBD2
J gene: TRBJ2-5
V gene: TRBV9
CDR3 protein: CASSVAAGTQETQYF

D gene: -
J gene: TRBJ2-1
V gene: TRBV3-1/TRBV3-2
CDR3 protein: CASSQAFGNEQFF

D gene: -
J gene: TRBJ2-7
V gene: TRBV29-1
CDR3 protein: CSVEVGGSNEQYF

D gene: TRBD2
J gene: TRBJ2-5
V gene: TRBV15
CDR3 protein: CATSRDRASGSVETQYF

D gene: -
J gene: TRBJ2-7
V gene: TRBV4-1
CDR3 protein: CASSLRDPPYEQYF

D gene: -
J gene: TRBJ2-2
V gene: TRBV28
CDR3 protein: CASSFYGELFF

D gene: TRBD2
J gene: TRBJ2-1
V gene: TRBV24-1
CDR3 protein: CATSLTRSGRWNEQFF

D gene: TRBD2
J gene: TRBJ2-3
V gene: TRBV5-1
CDR3 protein: CASSPGLARTDTQYF

D gene: -
J gene: TRBJ1-1
V gene: TRBV5-1
CDR3 protein: CASSLSGDTEAFF

D gene: TRBD2
J gene: TRBJ2-3
V gene: TRBV5-4
CDR3 protein: CASSPTSGRTDTQYF

D gene: -
J gene: TRBJ1-3
V gene: TRBV6-4
CDR3 protein: CASSDSMGLPRSSGNTIYF

D gene: TRBD1
J gene: TRBJ1-2
V gene: TRBV5-1
CDR3 protein: CASSSTSGGAGGYTF

D gene: TRBD1
J gene: TRBJ1-2
V gene: TRBV7-9
CDR3 protein: CASSQTGVDGYTF

D gene: -
J gene: TRBJ2-7
V gene: TRBV7-2
CDR3 protein: CASSRASGGGSYEQYF

D gene: TRBD2
J gene: TRBJ2-5
V gene: TRBV7-7
CDR3 protein: CASGPRTSEETQYF

D gene: TRBD2
J gene: TRBJ2-5
V gene: TRBV7-2
CDR3 protein: CASSATSGIRETQYF

D gene: TRBD1
J gene: TRBJ2-2
V gene: TRBV4-2
CDR3 protein: CASSQETGTGELFF

D gene: TRBD1
J gene: TRBJ2-6
V gene: TRBV2
CDR3 protein: CASILDRDGANVLTF

D gene: -
J gene: TRBJ2-5
V gene: TRBV20-1
CDR3 protein: CSASGETQYF

D gene: -
J gene: TRBJ2-5
V gene: TRBV19
CDR3 protein: CASSIPTILCRYQETQYF

D gene: TRBD1
J gene: TRBJ1-2
V gene: TRBV2
CDR3 protein: CASRGDRGTYGYTF

D gene: TRBD1
J gene: TRBJ2-1
V gene: TRBV24-1
CDR3 protein: CATSDFIRTGSNEQFF

D gene: TRBD2
J gene: TRBJ2-2
V gene: TRBV5-4
CDR3 protein: CASSSGLAGNTGELFF

D gene: TRBD1
J gene: TRBJ1-5
V gene: TRBV3-1/TRBV3-2
CDR3 protein: CASSRTGQDNQPQHF

D gene: TRBD2
J gene: TRBJ2-1
V gene: TRBV9
CDR3 protein: CASSVAGLASSYNEQFF

D gene: -
J gene: TRBJ1-2
V gene: TRBV5-1
CDR3 protein: CASSLRSVTLPHGYTF

D gene: TRBD1
J gene: TRBJ2-3
V gene: TRBV20-1
CDR3 protein: CSASQGERSADTQYF

D gene: TRBD2
J gene: TRBJ2-2
V gene: TRBV11-2
CDR3 protein: CASSLSSGRRGNTGELFF

D gene: TRBD1
J gene: TRBJ1-6
V gene: TRBV3-1/TRBV3-2
CDR3 protein: CASSQGVGTGASPLHF

D gene: TRBD1
J gene: TRBJ1-5
V gene: TRBV6-4
CDR3 protein: CASSDFAGTVFRQPQHF

D gene: -
J gene: TRBJ1-3
V gene: TRBV24-1
CDR3 protein: CATDGGGSKQPGNTIYF

D gene: -
J gene: TRBJ1-1
V gene: TRBV13
CDR3 protein: CASSLVAGRMNTEAFF

D gene: TRBD1
J gene: TRBJ1-4
V gene: TRBV28
CDR3 protein: CASGAGGENEKLFF

D gene: TRBD2
J gene: TRBJ2-1
V gene: TRBV27
CDR3 protein: CASSPAGRPYNEQFF

D gene: -
J gene: TRBJ2-7
V gene: TRBV4-2
CDR3 protein: CASSQVGAEGGYEQYF

D gene: -
J gene: TRBJ2-7
V gene: TRBV4-3
CDR3 protein: CASSQDPAGTYEQYF

D gene: -
J gene: TRBJ2-7
V gene: TRBV28
CDR3 protein: CASSFPADKQYF

D gene: -
J gene: TRBJ1-5
V gene: TRBV15
CDR3 protein: CATSVIPPGGNQPQHF

D gene: TRBD2
J gene: TRBJ2-5
V gene: TRBV6-1
CDR3 protein: CASSESSGGETQYF

D gene: -
J gene: TRBJ2-7
V gene: TRBV23-1
CDR3 protein: CASSQEGSYEQYF

D gene: -
J gene: TRBJ1-3
V gene: TRBV5-6
CDR3 protein: CASSEQFSGNTIYF

D gene: -
J gene: TRBJ1-1
V gene: TRBV30
CDR3 protein: CAWSVIGGEAFF

D gene: -
J gene: TRBJ2-2
V gene: TRBV6-5
CDR3 protein: CASSTGNTGELFF

D gene: TRBD1
J gene: TRBJ1-4
V gene: TRBV19
CDR3 protein: CASSTRDRGEKLFF